Following are 24 T cell receptor beta chains from one sample sequenced in a study of blood T cell repertoires in COVID-19. The table came from immunoSEQ multiplex PCR; TCRdb's copy has only in-frame clones and leaves some out. The sample yields 94,000 or so clones, around 84% seen once. Sequencing was performed on peripheral blood. The receptors here all came from a man aged 60-69 years with acute or convalescent COVID-19.

As DNA, the CDR3 is TGTGCCAGCAGTTCCCCGGACAGGCGCGAGCAGTACTTC. Amino acids: CASSSPDRREQYF. The V and J genes are TRBV27 and TRBJ2-7, with 7 bases that match TRBD1. V dropped 4 bases and J dropped 6; count of bases not matched to a gene: 6. Per germline, CDR1 MNHEY and CDR2 SMNVEV (reference sequence). The CDR3 is 13 residues long.

The chain uses TRBV7-2 and TRBJ1-5; possibly TRBD1 for D (5 bases). Trimming removed 5 bases from V and 1 base from J, with 15 bases in between. Germline CDR1 reads SGHTA; CDR2 reads FQGNSA. The length of the CDR3 is 16 residues. The CDR3, as DNA: TGTGCCAGCAGCCCCGTGGGCGGGGCGAGCAATCAGCCCCAGCATTTT. It encodes CASSPVGGASNQPQHF.

This rearrangement joins TRBV11-2 to TRBJ2-2; D may be TRBD1 (6 bases). This CDR3 spans 15 amino acids. V lost 1 base and J lost 4, with 10 bases in between. In germline, CDR1 is SGHAT, CDR2 FQNNGV. Here the CDR3 DNA reads TGTGCCAGCAGCTTAGGTCAGGGGAGCACCGGGGAGCTGTTTTTT. Protein: CASSLGQGSTGELFF.

J is TRBJ1-1 and V is TRBV6-5; a weak D match, TRBD1 (5 bases). Trimming pared 0 bases from V and 11 bases from J, leaving 13 bases between. CDR1 and CDR2 from the germline V gene are MNHEY and SVGAGI. CDR3 length: 13 residues. CDR3 bases: TGTGCCAGCAGTTACTCAACGGGGGGGAAGGCTTTCTTT. Protein sequence: CASSYSTGGKAFF.

The chain has TRBV27 and TRBJ2-5, with D possibly TRBD1 on 6 matching bases. Trimming left V 4 bases short and J 1 base short, with 10 bases between. The CDR3 loop spans 14 amino acids. CDR1 is MNHEY, CDR2 SMNVEV, per germline (reference sequence). CDR3 sequence reads: CASSSGQTQETQYF. As DNA, the CDR3 is TGTGCCAGCAGTTCCGGACAGACCCAAGAGACCCAGTACTTC.

The V call is TRBV7-2, the J call TRBJ1-5; 7 positions agree with TRBD1. CDR3 length: 15 amino acids. Losses at the gene ends were 0 bases for V and 4 bases for J; bases not matched to a gene: 3. The germline V gene has CDR1 SGHTA and CDR2 FQGNSA. This chain's CDR3 is CASSLAGDRNQPQHF. CDR3 DNA sequence: TGTGCCAGCAGCTTAGCGGGGGACAGAAATCAGCCCCAGCATTTT.

The chain employs TRBV7-3 and TRBJ2-2; tentative D call: TRBD2 (6 bases). CDR1 is SGHTA, CDR2 FQGTGA, per germline. The CDR3 contains 15 residues. V shed 4 bases and J shed 0 bases, with 9 bases lying between them. The CDR3 nucleotides read TGTGCCAGCAGCTCTGGAGGGACGAACACCGGGGAGCTGTTTTTT. The encoded protein is CASSSGGTNTGELFF.

V is TRBV10-2 and J is TRBJ1-6, with TRBD1 identical over 8 bases. CDR3 length: 17 residues. V shed 10 bases, J shed 7 bases, and the junction held 18 bases outside the gene matches. Per germline, CDR1 WSHSY and CDR2 SAAADI. CDR3 sequence reads: CATRPPGQGRKNSPLHF. In DNA, the CDR3 is TGCGCCACCAGGCCCCCTGGACAGGGAAGGAAGAATTCACCCCTCCACTTT.

The chain recombines TRBV6-2 or TRBV6-3 with TRBJ2-7; 7 bases agree with TRBD2. J was trimmed by 2 bases and V by 6 bases; bases with no gene match: 4. This CDR3 is built from 13 residues. CDR1 and CDR2 from the germline V gene are MNHEY and SVGEGT. The chain's CDR3 is CASSRGETYEQYF. DNA for the CDR3: TGTGCCAGCAGCCGGGGGGAAACCTACGAGCAGTACTTC.

The chain joins TRBV19 to TRBJ1-5, with 8 bases that match TRBD1. The germline gives CDR1 LNHDA, CDR2 SQIVND (reference sequence). With 7 bases clipped from V and 0 bases from J, the junction kept 5 bases outside the gene matches. The CDR3 sequence is 15 residues long. The chain's CDR3 is CASKDRDHSNQPQHF. The CDR3 DNA reads as TGTGCCAGTAAGGACAGGGACCATAGCAATCAGCCCCAGCATTTT.

The chain links TRBV28 to TRBJ2-1; TRBD1 matches at 8 bases. V was pared by 5 bases and J by 2 bases, with 5 bases of the junction left unmatched. Per the germline V gene, CDR1 is MDHEN and CDR2 is SYDVKM. There are 15 residues in the CDR3. The CDR3 nucleotides read TGTGCCAGCAGTGGACAGGGACTTGCCTACAATGAGCAGTTCTTC. It translates to CASSGQGLAYNEQFF.

This clone was detected only once. The rearrangement links TRBV9 to TRBJ1-2, with 7 bases aligning to TRBD1. The CDR3 extends over 14 amino acids. V gave up 3 bases and J gave up 5 bases; unmatched junction bases: 7. CDR1 is SGDLS, CDR2 YYNGEE, per germline. CDR3 amino acids: CASSANRGWYGYTF. CDR3 coding DNA: TGTGCCAGCAGCGCTAACAGGGGTTGGTATGGCTACACCTTC.

This clone was recorded a few times. The rearrangement uses TRBV19 and TRBJ2-7, with 10 bases matching TRBD1. The V segment lost 6 bases and the J segment 3 bases; nucleotides outside the gene matches: 11. The CDR3 runs 16 residues. CDR1 and CDR2 (germline): LNHDA, SQIVND (reference sequence). The DNA of the CDR3 is TGTGCCAGTAGAGCCCTTCGAGGGACAGGGGTCTACGAGCAGTACTTC. Amino acids: CASRALRGTGVYEQYF.

This clone has only a few counts. J is TRBJ1-1 and V is TRBV4-1, with 10 bases that match TRBD1. V dropped 4 bases and J dropped 4; count of bases not matched to a gene: 3. This CDR3 spans 14 amino acids. The V gene's germline CDR1 is MGHRA and CDR2 YSYEKL. DNA of the CDR3: TGCGCCAGCAGCCTGACAGGGGGCCGCACTGAAGCTTTCTTT. Translated, it gives CASSLTGGRTEAFF.

The genes are TRBV18 and TRBJ1-3; TRBD1 matches 7 bases. This CDR3 is built from 17 residues. With V trimmed by 6 bases and J by 2 bases, 13 bases remained unmatched. CDR1 KGHSH and CDR2 LQKENI come from the germline V gene. The chain's CDR3 is CASSAEGASFAGNTIYF. In nucleotides, the CDR3 is TGTGCCAGCTCCGCCGAGGGGGCCAGTTTTGCTGGAAACACCATATATTTT.

This chain links TRBV6-2 or TRBV6-3 with TRBJ2-6; D is uncertain. CDR3 length: 16 amino acids. Germline V gene lookup returns CDR1 MNHEY and CDR2 SVGEGT. V gave up 6 bases and J gave up 0 bases, with 12 bases separating them. CDR3 loop: CASSPPTGSGANVLTF. The CDR3 DNA reads TGTGCCAGCAGCCCGCCTACGGGCTCTGGGGCCAACGTCCTGACTTTC.

The V gene is TRBV29-1, the J gene TRBJ1-2; unclear D gene. CDR3 length equals 13 residues. Germline V gives CDR1 SQVTM, CDR2 ANQGSEA. Between the trimmed V and J ends, which lost 6 bases and 7 bases, there was a span of 18 bases. This chain's CDR3 is CSVPDRTEGGYTF. The CDR3 DNA is TGCAGCGTCCCTGATCGGACGGAGGGTGGCTACACCTTC.

This rearrangement joins TRBV18 to TRBJ2-5; a possible D gene is TRBD2 (6 bases). This CDR3 is built from 14 residues. V lost 3 bases, J lost 6 bases, and 14 bases lay in between. Germline CDR1 is KGHSH and CDR2 is LQKENI. The CDR3, as DNA: TGTGCCAGCTCACCGTCGCTAGGGAGGAAGACCCAGTACTTC. Residues: CASSPSLGRKTQYF.

The chain uses TRBV15 and TRBJ2-5; D may be TRBD2 (6 bases). Germline CDR1 reads LNHNV; CDR2 reads YYDKDF (reference sequence). Between the trimmed V and J ends, which lost 0 bases and 3 bases, there was a span of 11 bases. The CDR3 has 15 amino acids. This chain's CDR3 is CATSRDLAGKETQYF. The CDR3 DNA sequence: TGTGCCACCAGCAGAGATCTCGCGGGGAAAGAGACCCAGTACTTC.

This chain links TRBV25-1 with TRBJ2-5, with a possible D match to TRBD1 (6 bases). V shed 2 bases and J shed 5 bases, with 18 bases lying between them. CDR3 size: 16 residues. From germline, CDR1 is MGHDK and CDR2 SYGVNS. The CDR3 DNA is TGTGCCAGCAGTGAACCTTTCGGTACCCAGGGGGAGACCCAGTACTTC. This translates into CASSEPFGTQGETQYF.

The gene calls are TRBV28 and TRBJ2-1, with 7 bases matching TRBD2. The CDR3 has 15 residues. V gave up 9 bases and J gave up 0 bases; unmatched junction bases: 8. CDR1 and CDR2 (germline): MDHEN, SYDVKM. The CDR3 loop reads CARRRRGDSYNEQFF. CDR3 nucleotides: TGTGCCAGGCGAAGACGGGGGGACTCCTACAATGAGCAGTTCTTC.

The chain combines TRBV7-9 with TRBJ2-7; D is unresolved. The V end lost 3 bases, the J end lost 0 bases, and 3 bases lay between the germline ends. Germline CDR1 SEHNR, CDR2 FQNEAQ (reference sequence). This CDR3 is 12 amino acids long. The CDR3 reads CASSFISYEQYF. CDR3 DNA sequence: TGTGCCAGCAGCTTTATCTCCTACGAGCAGTACTTC. The full variable domain, rest sourced from reference TRBV7-9 and TRBJ2-7, is DTGVSQNPRHKITKRGQNVTFRCDPISEHNRLYWYRQTLGQGPEFLTYFQNEAQLEKSRLLSDRFSAERPKGSFSTLEIQRTEQGDSAMYLCASSFISYEQYFGPGTRLTVT.

V gene TRBV5-4 combines with J gene TRBJ1-2, with 11 bases identical to TRBD1. Per germline, CDR1 SGHNT and CDR2 YYREEE (reference sequence). This CDR3 comprises 15 residues. Unmatched junction bases numbered 10, after V lost 4 bases and J lost 8 bases. The chain's CDR3 is CASSPYGQGAGGYTF. The CDR3 DNA reads as TGTGCCAGCAGCCCGTACGGACAGGGGGCTGGGGGCTACACCTTC.

This chain joins TRBV11-2 and TRBJ2-2; 7 bases agree with TRBD1. Germline CDR1 and CDR2: SGHAT and FQNNGV. The CDR3 sequence is 15 residues long. The V segment lost 3 bases and the J segment 3 bases; nucleotides outside the gene matches: 4. The CDR3 DNA follows: TGTGCCAGCAGCTTGAGGGGGCGGTACACCGGGGAGCTGTTTTTT. It translates to CASSLRGRYTGELFF.